The present T cell receptor beta chain was sequenced within a study of T cells in Graves' hyperthyroidism and ophthalmopathy. Study summary: Any treatment followed the collection of peripheral blood at initial diagnosis.

Study outcomes and limitations: A median about 6.2 months before onset, the model predicted ophthalmopathy.

Blood dates from first hyperthyroidism diagnosis, before any ophthalmopathy symptoms. This clonotype was counted only a few times. The target antigen is unknown. V lost 0 bases, J lost 5 bases, and 10 bases lay in between. Germline V CDR1 and CDR2: LNHNV, YYDKDF (reference sequence). The CDR3 loop spans 14 amino acids. The investigators amplified TCR beta CDR3 regions from RNA transcripts. With the HTBI primer set, the TCR CDR3 went through a first round of RT-PCR. A single record per CDR3 protein comes from TCRdb applying MiXCR to the multiplex PCR reads. The data show under 750,000 distinct CDR3 sequences, with approximately 18% seen just once and approximately 15% held by the top ten.

The sample comprised blood. This chain connects TRBV15 to TRBJ2-5; D is unclear. The receptor's source is a woman in her forties or fifties with Graves' hyperthyroidism that later progressed to Graves' ophthalmopathy. The CDR3 nucleotides read TGTGCCACCAGCAGAGACAGGATTACGGAGACCCAGTACTTC. Translated, it gives CATSRDRITETQYF. The complete variable domain, with remaining parts taken from reference TRBV15 and TRBJ2-5, reads DAMVIQNPRYQVTQFGKPVTLSCSQTLNHNVMYWYQQKSSQAPKLLFHYYDKDFNNEADTPDNFQSRRPNTSFCFLDIRSPGLGDTAMYLCATSRDRITETQYFGPGTRLLVL.